Sequencing of this T cell receptor beta chain was carried out in a study of T cell changes during pregnancy in multiple sclerosis. This CDR3 comprises 15 residues. Trimming cost V 0 bases and J 1 base, with 8 bases left between them. From germline, CDR1 is MNHEY and CDR2 SVGAGI. Clones were sequenced by immunoSEQ multiplex PCR, and TCRdb holds only the in-frame ones, with some missing. The table shows some 59,000 clones, with roughly 88% occurring only once. This receptor was taken from a female donor in good health, enrolled as a control in a pregnancy study. The rearrangement links TRBV6-5 to TRBJ2-3; D is ambiguous. Sequences were derived from peripheral blood, sampled in the third trimester of pregnancy. The CDR3 spells CASSYSSPRTDTQYF. The DNA of the CDR3 is TGTGCCAGCAGTTACTCGAGTCCACGCACAGATACGCAGTATTTT.